Below, 21 T cell receptor beta chains from the same sample are listed, as sequenced in a study of shared clonotypes between healthy human individuals (dated by TCRdb to about 2020). Libraries were constructed by the immunoSEQ multiplex PCR assay. The table was pulled from immuneACCESS by TCRdb, which kept in-frame rearrangements only. Such tables lose some clones; where checked, under half of the loss comes from unresolved V genes, and the rest has no known cause. The sample table records roughly 2.2 million clones; 85% to 95% of these occur just once. About 0.41% of the sample goes to the ten largest clones. Sequenced material: naive CD4+ T cells from PBMCs. The cell subset or site label of this sample denotes: CD45RA+ positively selected. The origin of the receptors is a man younger than 30 in good health. Some clones in this sample may be carry-over from other donors' samples.

The chain links TRBV27 to TRBJ2-1; D possibly uses TRBD1 or TRBD2 (6 bases each). Germline CDR1 is MNHEY and CDR2 is SMNVEV (reference sequence). The CDR3 has 16 residues. The V gene lost 2 bases and the J gene lost 0 bases, with 11 bases spanning the gap. The CDR3 sequence: CASSLGGLSSYNEQFF. The CDR3 nucleotides are TGTGCCAGCAGTTTAGGGGGGCTAAGCTCCTACAATGAGCAGTTCTTC.

This sequence joins TRBV6-1 and TRBJ2-2; 8 bases are shared with TRBD2. Germline loops: CDR1 MNHNS, CDR2 SASEGT. This CDR3 contains 15 residues. V lost 2 bases, J lost 6 bases, and 5 bases stayed unmatched. The CDR3 spells CASSEKFGRAGELFF. CDR3 in DNA: TGTGCCAGCAGTGAAAAGTTCGGGAGGGCCGGGGAGCTGTTTTTT.

This chain links TRBV9 with TRBJ2-1; the match to TRBD2 covers 9 bases. CDR1 is SGDLS and CDR2 is YYNGEE in the germline V gene. V gave up 3 bases and J gave up 2 bases; unmatched junction bases: 6. The length of the CDR3 is 16 residues. The CDR3 loop is CASSESSGIAYNEQFF. The CDR3 bases are TGTGCCAGCAGCGAATCTAGCGGGATTGCCTACAATGAGCAGTTCTTC. The full variable domain, completed using reference TRBV9 and TRBJ2-1, is DSGVTQTPKHLITATGQRVTLRCSPRSGDLSVYWYQQSLDQGLQFLIQYYNGEERAKGNILERFSAQQFPDLHSELNLSSLELGDSALYFCASSESSGIAYNEQFFGPGTRLTVL.

This clone was detected once. This rearrangement joins TRBV14 to TRBJ2-2; no clear D gene. The V gene lost 4 bases and the J gene lost 4 bases, with 16 bases spanning the gap. Germline V gives CDR1 SGHDN, CDR2 FVKESK. This CDR3 spans 16 amino acids. Here the CDR3 DNA reads TGTGCCAGCAGCCCAACGGGCGCGGCGACCACCGGGGAGCTGTTTTTT. This sequence encodes CASSPTGAATTGELFF.

V is TRBV19 and J is TRBJ2-1, with 8 bases that match TRBD2. Germline V gene data show CDR1 as LNHDA and CDR2 as SQIVND (reference sequence). V was clipped by 8 bases and J by 7 bases; unmatched bases: 13. The CDR3 loop spans 15 amino acids. Here the CDR3 reads CASEAVAGKGNEQFF. The CDR3 bases are TGTGCCAGTGAGGCTGTAGCGGGGAAGGGGAATGAGCAGTTCTTC.

The CDR3 is CASSLQGYNEQFF. In nucleotides, the CDR3 is TGCGCCAGCAGCCTACAGGGGTACAATGAGCAGTTCTTC. The chain employs TRBV4-3 and TRBJ2-1, with 7 positions matching TRBD1. CDR1 and CDR2 from the germline V gene are LGHNA and YSLEER. CDR3 size: 13 residues. The V segment lost 4 bases and the J segment 4 bases; nucleotides outside the gene matches: 1.

The genes are TRBV19 and TRBJ1-5; TRBD1 agrees at 7 bases. The CDR3 spans 16 residues. The ends lost 6 bases at V and 3 bases at J; junction bases unmatched: 11. Germline CDR1 and CDR2: LNHDA and SQIVND (reference sequence). CDR3 nucleotide sequence: TGTGCCAGTAGCACTAAACAGGGGACAGACAATCAGCCCCAGCATTTT. It codes for CASSTKQGTDNQPQHF. Together with reference TRBV19 and TRBJ1-5, the CDR3 gives the full variable domain: DGGITQSPKYLFRKEGQNVTLSCEQNLNHDAMYWYRQDPGQGLRLIYYSQIVNDFQKGDIAEGYSVSREKKESFPLTVTSAQKNPTAFYLCASSTKQGTDNQPQHFGDGTRLSIL.

Concerning this clone itself: Other DNA sequences in the sample encode the same CDR3. The genes are TRBV2 and TRBJ2-7, with D perhaps being TRBD1 or TRBD2 (5 bases each). CDR1 and CDR2 from the germline V gene are SNHLY and FYNNEI. CDR3 length equals 12 residues. The V gene lost 5 bases and the J gene lost 2 bases, with 7 bases spanning the gap. The CDR3 sequence: CASSRGPYEQYF. The CDR3 DNA follows: TGTGCCAGCAGTCGGGGACCCTACGAGCAGTACTTC.

This chain connects TRBV7-7 to TRBJ2-5; 10 bases are shared with TRBD2. The germline CDR1 and CDR2 sequences are SSHAT and FNYEAQ (reference sequence). The CDR3 spans 15 residues. V was clipped by 5 bases and J by 2 bases; unmatched bases: 5. CDR3: CASSTAGGPQETQYF. CDR3 in DNA: TGTGCCAGCAGCACAGCGGGAGGGCCTCAAGAGACCCAGTACTTC.

V is TRBV6-5 and J is TRBJ2-1, with D perhaps TRBD1 or TRBD2 (5 bases each). V lost 7 bases, J lost 7 bases, and 17 bases lay in between. Germline assignment: CDR1 MNHEY and CDR2 SVGAGI. The CDR3 runs to 14 residues. DNA of the CDR3: TGTGCCAGCACGCGCCTTTCCGGGACGAATGAGCAGTTCTTC. This translates into CASTRLSGTNEQFF.

V gene TRBV9 combines with J gene TRBJ2-2; D might be TRBD1 (7 bases). The CDR3 is 14 residues long. In germline, CDR1 is SGDLS, CDR2 YYNGEE. Trimming cost V 4 bases and J 6 bases, with 13 bases left between them. The CDR3 region is CASSPQGGPGELFF. The CDR3, as DNA: TGTGCCAGCAGCCCCCAGGGGGGCCCCGGGGAGCTGTTTTTT. Supplemented by reference TRBV9 and TRBJ2-2, the full variable domain reads DSGVTQTPKHLITATGQRVTLRCSPRSGDLSVYWYQQSLDQGLQFLIQYYNGEERAKGNILERFSAQQFPDLHSELNLSSLELGDSALYFCASSPQGGPGELFFGEGSRLTVL.

This chain joins TRBV19 and TRBJ2-7; unclear D gene. CDR1 is LNHDA, CDR2 SQIVND, per germline (reference sequence). Trimming shortened V by 3 bases and J by 0 bases, and 9 bases separated the two germline ends. CDR3 length: 14 residues. The CDR3 loop reads CASSIKGNSYEQYF. CDR3 bases: TGTGCCAGTAGTATCAAGGGCAACTCCTACGAGCAGTACTTC.

The chain carries TRBV11-3 and TRBJ2-7, with 10 bases matching TRBD1. CDR1 is SGHNT, CDR2 YENEEA, per germline. Germline trimming cut 5 bases from V and 3 bases from J; bases unmatched to any gene: 10. This CDR3 is 16 amino acids long. The CDR3 protein is CASSNPTGTGDYEQYF. The CDR3 DNA sequence: TGTGCCAGCAGCAACCCCACCGGGACAGGGGACTACGAGCAGTACTTC.

This chain links TRBV5-4 with TRBJ2-2; 13 bases line up with TRBD2. The CDR3 covers 17 residues. Germline CDR1 is SGHNT and CDR2 is YYREEE (reference sequence). J gave up 0 bases and V 3 bases, and 2 bases lay outside the gene matches. The CDR3 DNA reads as TGTGCCAGCAGCTGGGGACTAGCGGGAACGAACACCGGGGAGCTGTTTTTT. The encoded protein is CASSWGLAGTNTGELFF.

As to this clone: In the same sample, other DNA sequences code for this CDR3. V usage is TRBV6-5 and J usage is TRBJ2-5, with 7 nucleotides matching TRBD2. CDR1 and CDR2 from the germline V gene are MNHEY and SVGAGI. The CDR3 loop spans 14 amino acids. The V gene end was trimmed by 0 bases and the J gene end by 4 bases; junction bases not matched to a gene: 2. CDR3 in amino acids: CASSYSTSRETQYF. The CDR3 DNA reads as TGTGCCAGCAGTTACTCGACTAGCCGAGAGACCCAGTACTTC.

J is TRBJ1-3 and V is TRBV19; a weak D match, TRBD1 (6 bases). The CDR3 is made up of 15 amino acids. Deletions cut 5 bases from V and 2 bases from J, with 13 bases between. Germline V gene sequence: CDR1 LNHDA, CDR2 SQIVND (reference sequence). This CDR3 reads CASSLAGTTGNTIYF. In nucleotides, the CDR3 is TGTGCCAGTAGTTTAGCCGGGACAACTGGAAACACCATATATTTT.

Turning to this clone: Other DNA sequences in the sample encode the same CDR3. This sequence joins TRBV18 and TRBJ2-1; D unclear. The CDR3 sequence is 15 residues long. V was shortened by 1 base and J by 3 bases, with 10 bases between the two germline ends. The germline V gene has CDR1 KGHSH and CDR2 LQKENI. The CDR3 DNA sequence: TGTGCCAGCTCACCACGCGCCGCGAGCTACAATGAGCAGTTCTTC. It is translated as CASSPRAASYNEQFF.

The chain is built from TRBV19 and TRBJ1-2, with TRBD1 matching over 9 bases. This CDR3 region has 18 residues. Germline lookup yields CDR1 LNHDA and CDR2 SQIVND (reference sequence). Trimming cost V 4 bases and J 6 bases; bases outside gene matches: 18. The CDR3 loop reads CASSKVRNPGQGINGYTF. CDR3 coding DNA: TGTGCCAGTAGTAAAGTCCGAAACCCGGGACAGGGAATAAATGGCTACACCTTC.

J is TRBJ2-2 and V is TRBV18; D is uncertain. The germline gives CDR1 KGHSH, CDR2 LQKENI. V lost 6 bases and J lost 3, with 8 bases in between. This CDR3 is 13 amino acids long. The CDR3 loop reads CASSHKDTGELFF. In nucleotides, the CDR3 is TGTGCCAGCTCCCACAAGGACACCGGGGAGCTGTTTTTT.

J is TRBJ1-6 and V is TRBV30; TRBD1 is a possible D gene (6 bases). The V gene lost 0 bases and the J gene lost 1 base, with 10 bases spanning the gap. CDR1 and CDR2 from the germline V gene are GTSNPN and SVGIG (reference sequence). The CDR3 is 16 amino acids. CDR3 region: CAWSVQGGSYNSPLHF. DNA of the CDR3: TGTGCCTGGAGTGTACAGGGAGGGTCCTATAATTCACCCCTCCACTTT.

This chain connects TRBV27 to TRBJ2-2; 9 bases map to TRBD1. The germline V gene encodes CDR1 MNHEY and CDR2 SMNVEV (reference sequence). The CDR3 has 13 amino acids. Trimming removed 6 bases from V and 6 bases from J; junction bases left unmatched: 2. DNA of the CDR3: TGTGCCAGCAGACGGACAGGGGCCGGGGAGCTGTTTTTT. Protein sequence: CASRRTGAGELFF.